The T cell receptor (beta chain) under discussion was sequenced for a study of cytomegalovirus exposure and HLA in healthy donors. Study at large: Among the 350 to 400 donors who were genotyped, approximately 83% fell in the genetic ancestry cluster that is associated with self-reported Caucasian donors. Whole-study results and caveats: Certain indistinguishable V segments, among them TRBV6-2 and TRBV6-3, were excluded.

CDR1 is SGHTA, CDR2 FQGNSA, per germline. This CDR3 has 14 amino acids. Trimming cost V 5 bases and J 4 bases; bases outside gene matches: 8. PCR primers comprised 60 Vbeta and 13 Jbeta primers. The table came from immunoSEQ multiplex PCR; TCRdb's copy has only in-frame clones and leaves some out. The table includes 120,000 or so clones, around 84% detected once. Despite likely unrecorded immune exposures, the donors were nominally healthy at the time of sampling. A word on this clone: Its cognate antigen is unknown.

This clonotype was obtained from a woman in her forties in good health and CMV-seronegative. The J gene is TRBJ2-7, the V gene TRBV7-2, with 7 nucleotides matching TRBD2. Material for sequencing was PBMCs. In nucleotides, the CDR3 is TGTGCCAGCAGCCCTTCTAGCGGATCTTACGAGCAGTACTTC. This gives the protein CASSPSSGSYEQYF.